The 18 T cell receptor beta chains listed next were all sequenced from one sample in a study of blood T cell repertoires in COVID-19 (dated by TCRdb to 2020 to 2022). The library was obtained by the immunoSEQ multiplex PCR assay. TCRdb carries this immuneACCESS record with in-frame sequences only. Its versions omit some clonotypes, under half of them owing to an unresolved V gene in the studies checked, with the rest unexplained. A total of fewer than 150,000 clones appear in this sample, under 90% of them only once. Clones ranked in the top ten supply about 6.4% of the sample. The sequencing sample was made of peripheral blood. The receptors shown here come from a human donor in a cohort sampled during active COVID-19.

The rearrangement joins TRBV29-1 to TRBJ2-1, with TRBD1 identical over 7 bases. The ends lost 6 bases at V and 3 bases at J; junction bases unmatched: 5. CDR1 is SQVTM, CDR2 ANQGSEA, per germline. CDR3 length: 13 residues. Written as DNA, the CDR3 is TGCAGCGTATGGGACAGTCTCTACAATGAGCAGTTCTTC. Protein product: CSVWDSLYNEQFF.

The J gene is TRBJ2-7, the V gene TRBV19; tentative D call: TRBD1 (8 bases). The CDR3 length is 13 residues. Germline V CDR1 and CDR2: LNHDA, SQIVND (reference sequence). V shed 6 bases and J shed 2 bases, with 11 bases lying between them. This chain's CDR3 is CASRQGGTYEQYF. DNA of the CDR3: TGTGCCAGTAGACAGGGGGGGACCTACGAGCAGTACTTC.

The chain joins TRBV6-5 to TRBJ1-2, with D uncertain. The CDR3 is 12 amino acids. Trimming took 6 bases from V and 1 from J, leaving 6 bases between them. Germline V gene lookup returns CDR1 MNHEY and CDR2 SVGAGI. CDR3 sequence: CASRLDNYGYTF. The DNA for the CDR3 is TGTGCCAGCAGGTTAGATAACTATGGCTACACCTTC.

This clone was seen more than once but under ten times. Other DNA sequences of this sample code for an identical CDR3. This chain uses TRBV4-3 with TRBJ2-1; 7 bases are a match to TRBD2. Trimming removed 0 bases from V and 4 bases from J; junction bases left unmatched: 3. CDR3 size: 15 residues. Germline assignment: CDR1 LGHNA and CDR2 YSLEER. Here the CDR3 DNA reads TGCGCCAGCAGCCAAGATCTGGGACTATACAATGAGCAGTTCTTC. It specifies CASSQDLGLYNEQFF.

The chain has TRBV19 and TRBJ1-1; D remains ambiguous. In germline, CDR1 is LNHDA, CDR2 SQIVND (reference sequence). This CDR3 is built from 14 residues. The V end lost 5 bases, the J end lost 1 base, and 11 bases lay between the germline ends. The DNA of the CDR3 is TGTGCCAGTAGTCGCCGGCAGCGGAACACTGAAGCTTTCTTT. Translating gives CASSRRQRNTEAFF. Together with reference TRBV19 and TRBJ1-1, the CDR3 gives the full variable domain: DGGITQSPKYLFRKEGQNVTLSCEQNLNHDAMYWYRQDPGQGLRLIYYSQIVNDFQKGDIAEGYSVSREKKESFPLTVTSAQKNPTAFYLCASSRRQRNTEAFFGQGTRLTVV.

This chain connects TRBV5-6 to TRBJ2-1, with 10 bases that match TRBD1. This CDR3 has 18 amino acids. V gave up 4 bases and J gave up 14 bases; unmatched junction bases: 24. The V gene's germline CDR1 is SGHDT and CDR2 YYEEEE. DNA for the CDR3: TGTGCCAGCAGCACAGCCACATCCGCCGGGACAGGGGTCATTTGGAAGTTCTTC. It yields the protein CASSTATSAGTGVIWKFF. Full variable domain (outside the CDR3, taken from reference TRBV5-6 and TRBJ2-1): DAGVTQSPTHLIKTRGQQVTLRCSPKSGHDTVSWYQQALGQGPQFIFQYYEEEERQRGNFPDRFSGHQFPNYSSELNVNALLLGDSALYLCASSTATSAGTGVIWKFFGPGTRLTVL.

This chain links TRBV6-5 with TRBJ2-2; 8 bases line up with TRBD1. Germline lookup yields CDR1 MNHEY and CDR2 SVGAGI. The ends lost 5 bases at V and 6 bases at J; junction bases unmatched: 5. The CDR3 is made up of 14 amino acids. DNA for the CDR3: TGTGCCAGCAGTCCAACACAGGGGGCCGGGGAGCTGTTTTTT. Its translation is CASSPTQGAGELFF.

The chain uses TRBV30 and TRBJ2-2, with D possibly matching TRBD1 (5 bases). Germline V gene data show CDR1 as GTSNPN and CDR2 as SVGIG (reference sequence). The CDR3 is 15 amino acids. Deletions cut 3 bases from V and 5 bases from J, with 16 bases between. As DNA, the CDR3 is TGTGCCTGGAGGCTGACAGTTCCGGTTACCGGGGAGCTGTTTTTT. Residues: CAWRLTVPVTGELFF.

This clone was found a few times. This chain joins TRBV4-2 and TRBJ2-2; no definite D call. Germline CDR1 LGHNA, CDR2 YNFKEQ. V dropped 1 base and J dropped 6 bases, with 9 bases sitting between them. This CDR3 has 14 amino acids. CDR3 nucleotides: TGTGCCAGCAGCCAAGCCAGAATGGCCGGGGAGCTGTTTTTT. The encoded protein is CASSQARMAGELFF.

V gene TRBV9 combines with J gene TRBJ2-1; 7 bases agree with TRBD2. CDR1 SGDLS and CDR2 YYNGEE come from the germline V gene. CDR3 size: 14 residues. V shed 0 bases, J shed 8 bases, and the junction held 5 bases outside the gene matches. The CDR3 sequence: CASSVERGRDEQFF. Written as DNA, the CDR3 is TGTGCCAGCAGCGTAGAGCGGGGCAGGGATGAGCAGTTCTTC.

This clone was seen once. This chain uses TRBV14 with TRBJ1-1; TRBD1 aligns across 10 bases. The J segment lost 4 bases and the V segment lost 3 bases, leaving 5 bases of the junction unmatched. This CDR3 region has 15 residues. In germline, CDR1 is SGHDN, CDR2 FVKESK. CDR3 protein: CASSHRDRGFTEAFF. CDR3 sequence (DNA): TGTGCCAGCAGCCACAGGGACAGGGGATTCACTGAAGCTTTCTTT. The complete variable domain, with remaining parts taken from reference TRBV14 and TRBJ1-1, reads EAGVTQFPSHSVIEKGQTVTLRCDPISGHDNLYWYRRVMGKEIKFLLHFVKESKQDESGMPNNRFLAERTGGTYSTLKVQPAELEDSGVYFCASSHRDRGFTEAFFGQGTRLTVV.

This chain links TRBV14 with TRBJ2-5, with D tentatively TRBD2 (6 bases). Germline V lookup: CDR1 SGHDN, CDR2 FVKESK. V lost 4 bases and J lost 0, with 6 bases in between. The CDR3 sequence is 13 residues long. The CDR3 region has the DNA TGTGCCAGCAGCCGACTAGACCAAGAGACCCAGTACTTC. This sequence encodes CASSRLDQETQYF.

This chain links TRBV7-3 with TRBJ2-7, with D possibly matching TRBD1 (6 bases). Germline V gives CDR1 SGHTA, CDR2 FQGTGA. The V and J ends lost 5 bases and 5 bases respectively, with 13 bases between them. This CDR3 region has 13 residues. Here the CDR3 DNA reads TGTGCCAGCAGCCCGCAGGGGTCCGACGAGCAGTACTTC. This encodes CASSPQGSDEQYF.

CDR3 in DNA: TGTGCCAGCAGTCCATTACGGGCCGGGACTAGCGGGGGAACCCACTACACAGATACGCAGTATTTT. Translation gives CASSPLRAGTSGGTHYTDTQYF. The chain employs TRBV27 and TRBJ2-3; 14 bases match TRBD2. V shed 5 bases, J shed 2 bases, and the junction held 21 bases outside the gene matches. Germline CDR1 reads MNHEY; CDR2 reads SMNVEV (reference sequence). This CDR3 is built from 22 residues.

This chain links TRBV29-1 with TRBJ1-2; 11 bases align to TRBD1. The germline CDR1 and CDR2 sequences are SQVTM and ANQGSEA. The CDR3 spans 13 residues. CDR3 region: CIAARDRGVGYTF. DNA for the CDR3: TGCATTGCCGCGAGGGACAGGGGGGTTGGCTACACCTTC.

The chain links TRBV5-1 to TRBJ2-1; the D gene is possibly TRBD2 (5 bases). Per the germline V gene, CDR1 is SGHRS and CDR2 is YFSETQ. V was pared by 7 bases and J by 2 bases, with 13 bases between. The CDR3 extends over 14 amino acids. In DNA form, the CDR3 reads TGCGCCAGCGGCGGCCTAGCAACCTACAATGAGCAGTTCTTC. The encoded protein is CASGGLATYNEQFF. The full variable domain, its missing parts supplied by reference TRBV5-1 and TRBJ2-1, is KAGVTQTPRYLIKTRGQQVTLSCSPISGHRSVSWYQQTPGQGLQFLFEYFSETQRNKGNFPGRFSGRQFSNSRSEMNVSTLELGDSALYLCASGGLATYNEQFFGPGTRLTVL.

This rearrangement joins TRBV18 to TRBJ1-2; D remains ambiguous. CDR1 is KGHSH and CDR2 is LQKENI in the germline V gene. With 6 bases removed from V and 4 bases from J, the gap between germline ends came to 12 bases. This CDR3 has 13 residues. CDR3: CASSPQEGYGYTF. CDR3 bases: TGTGCCAGCTCCCCCCAGGAGGGCTATGGCTACACCTTC.

The J gene is TRBJ2-7, the V gene TRBV27, with 7 bases identical to TRBD1. V gave up 7 bases and J gave up 7 bases; unmatched junction bases: 19. Germline lookup yields CDR1 MNHEY and CDR2 SMNVEV (reference sequence). This CDR3 has 16 residues. This chain's CDR3 is CASKPPWGQSPAEQYF. In DNA form, the CDR3 reads TGTGCCAGCAAACCCCCCTGGGGACAGTCCCCTGCGGAGCAGTACTTC.